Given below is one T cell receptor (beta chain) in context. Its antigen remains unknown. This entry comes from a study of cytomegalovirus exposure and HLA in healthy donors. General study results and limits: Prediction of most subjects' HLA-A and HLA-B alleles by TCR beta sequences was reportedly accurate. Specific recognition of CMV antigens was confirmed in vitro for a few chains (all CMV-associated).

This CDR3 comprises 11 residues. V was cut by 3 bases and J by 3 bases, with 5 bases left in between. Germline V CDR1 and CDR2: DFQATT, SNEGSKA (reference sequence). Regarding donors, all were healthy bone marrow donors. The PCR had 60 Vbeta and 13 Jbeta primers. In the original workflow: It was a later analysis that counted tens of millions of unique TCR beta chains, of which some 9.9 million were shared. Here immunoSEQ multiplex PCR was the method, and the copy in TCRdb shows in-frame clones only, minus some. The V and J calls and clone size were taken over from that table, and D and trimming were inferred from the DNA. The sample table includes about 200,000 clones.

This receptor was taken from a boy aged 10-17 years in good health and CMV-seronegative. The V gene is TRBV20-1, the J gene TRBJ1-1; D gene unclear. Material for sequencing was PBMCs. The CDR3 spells CSASLDTEAFF. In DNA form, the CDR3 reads TGCAGTGCTAGTTTAGACACTGAAGCTTTCTTT.